This T cell receptor (beta chain) was observed in a study of cytomegalovirus exposure and HLA in healthy donors. CDR3 size: 13 residues. Trimming removed 4 bases at V and 1 base at J, with 7 bases between. The germline V gene encodes CDR1 SNHLY and CDR2 FYNNEI. PCR involved 60 Vbeta and 13 Jbeta primers. Assay: immunoSEQ multiplex PCR; the TCRdb copy retains only in-frame clones and omits some. The sample lists roughly 130,000 clones; about 80% were seen once. Study outcomes and limitations: TRBV6-2, TRBV6-3 and some other V segments were excluded as indistinguishable.

Regarding this clone: Its antigen is still unknown.

The material sequenced was PBMCs. The V gene is TRBV2, the J gene TRBJ2-5; D perhaps matches TRBD1 (6 bases). The receptor's source is a man in his forties in good health and CMV-seronegative. DNA of the CDR3: TGTGCCAGCAGTGGGGGGCTCCAAGAGACCCAGTACTTC. It specifies CASSGGLQETQYF.